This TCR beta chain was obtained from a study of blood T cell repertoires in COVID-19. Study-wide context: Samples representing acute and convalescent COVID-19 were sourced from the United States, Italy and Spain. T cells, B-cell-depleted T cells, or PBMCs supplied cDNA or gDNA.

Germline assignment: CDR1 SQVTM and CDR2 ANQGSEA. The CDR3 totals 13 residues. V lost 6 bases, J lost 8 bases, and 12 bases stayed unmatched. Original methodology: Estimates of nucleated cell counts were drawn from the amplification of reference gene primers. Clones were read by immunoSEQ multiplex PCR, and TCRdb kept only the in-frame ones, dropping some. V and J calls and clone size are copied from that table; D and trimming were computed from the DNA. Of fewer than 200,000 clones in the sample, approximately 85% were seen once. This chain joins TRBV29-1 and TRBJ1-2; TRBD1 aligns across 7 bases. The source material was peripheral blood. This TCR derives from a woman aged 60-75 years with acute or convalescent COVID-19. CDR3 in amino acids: CSVRQGSIGGYTF. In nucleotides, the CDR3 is TGCAGCGTCCGACAGGGCTCGATCGGGGGCTACACCTTC.